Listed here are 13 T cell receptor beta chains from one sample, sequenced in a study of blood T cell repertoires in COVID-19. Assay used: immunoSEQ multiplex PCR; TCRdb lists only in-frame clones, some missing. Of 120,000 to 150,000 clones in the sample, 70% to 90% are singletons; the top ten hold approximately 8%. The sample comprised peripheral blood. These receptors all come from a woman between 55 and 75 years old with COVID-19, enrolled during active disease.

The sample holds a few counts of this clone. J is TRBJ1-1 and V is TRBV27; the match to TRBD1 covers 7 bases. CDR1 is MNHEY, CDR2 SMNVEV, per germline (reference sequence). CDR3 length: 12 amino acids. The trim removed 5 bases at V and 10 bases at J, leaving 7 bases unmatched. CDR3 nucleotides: TGTGCCAGCAGTGCTGACAGGGTTAGAGCTTTCTTT. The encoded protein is CASSADRVRAFF.

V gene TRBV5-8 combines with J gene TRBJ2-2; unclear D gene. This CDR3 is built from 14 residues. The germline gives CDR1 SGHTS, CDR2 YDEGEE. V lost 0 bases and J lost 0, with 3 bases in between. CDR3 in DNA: TGTGCCAGCAGCTTGGGGCCGAACACCGGGGAGCTGTTTTTT. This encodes CASSLGPNTGELFF.

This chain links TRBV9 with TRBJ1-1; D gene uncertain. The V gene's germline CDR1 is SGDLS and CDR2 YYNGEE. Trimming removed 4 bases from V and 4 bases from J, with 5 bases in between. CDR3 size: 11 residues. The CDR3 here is CASSPGTEAFF. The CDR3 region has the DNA TGTGCCAGCAGCCCCGGCACTGAAGCTTTCTTT.

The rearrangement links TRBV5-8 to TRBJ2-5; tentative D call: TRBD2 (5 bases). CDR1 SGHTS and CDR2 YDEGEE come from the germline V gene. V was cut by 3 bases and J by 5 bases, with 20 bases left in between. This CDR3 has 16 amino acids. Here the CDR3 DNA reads TGTGCCAGCAGCTCTCGAACGGGGAACCGGGCGGAGACCCAGTACTTC. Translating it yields CASSSRTGNRAETQYF.

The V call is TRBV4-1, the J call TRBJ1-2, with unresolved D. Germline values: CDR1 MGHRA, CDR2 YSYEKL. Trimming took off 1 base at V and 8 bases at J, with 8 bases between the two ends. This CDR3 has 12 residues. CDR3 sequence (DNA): TGCGCCAGCAGCCAAGGGGCCGTGGGCTACACCTTC. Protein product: CASSQGAVGYTF.

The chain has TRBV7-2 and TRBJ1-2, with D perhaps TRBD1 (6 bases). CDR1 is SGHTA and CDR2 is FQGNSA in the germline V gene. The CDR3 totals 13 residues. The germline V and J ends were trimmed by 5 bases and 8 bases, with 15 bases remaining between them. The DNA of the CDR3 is TGTGCCAGCAGCGCCCGTACAGGGCTGGGCTACACCTTC. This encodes CASSARTGLGYTF.

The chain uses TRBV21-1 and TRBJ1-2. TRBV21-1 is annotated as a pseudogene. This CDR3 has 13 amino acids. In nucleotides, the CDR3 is TGTGCCAGCAGTTCCGTTCGGGACTATGGCTACACCTTC. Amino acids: CASSSVRDYGYTF.

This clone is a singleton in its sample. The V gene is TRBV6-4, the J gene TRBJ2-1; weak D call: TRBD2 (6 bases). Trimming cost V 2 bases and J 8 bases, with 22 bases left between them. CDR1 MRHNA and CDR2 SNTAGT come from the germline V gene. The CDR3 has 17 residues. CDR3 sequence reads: CASSDAWWSDPGDEQFF. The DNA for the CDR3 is TGTGCCAGCAGTGACGCCTGGTGGTCCGACCCGGGGGATGAGCAGTTCTTC.

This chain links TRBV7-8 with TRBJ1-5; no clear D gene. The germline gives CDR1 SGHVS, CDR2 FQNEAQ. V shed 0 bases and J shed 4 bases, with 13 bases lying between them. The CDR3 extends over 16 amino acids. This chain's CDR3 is CASSLALWVRNQPQHF. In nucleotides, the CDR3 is TGTGCCAGCAGCTTAGCATTATGGGTCAGGAATCAGCCCCAGCATTTT.

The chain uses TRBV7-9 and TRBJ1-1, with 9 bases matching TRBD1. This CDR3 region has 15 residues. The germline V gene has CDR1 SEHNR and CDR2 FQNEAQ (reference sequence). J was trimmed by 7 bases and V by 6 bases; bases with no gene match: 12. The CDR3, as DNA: TGTGCCAGCAGTTCGACACGGGACAGGGAAAATGAAGCTTTCTTT. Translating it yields CASSSTRDRENEAFF.

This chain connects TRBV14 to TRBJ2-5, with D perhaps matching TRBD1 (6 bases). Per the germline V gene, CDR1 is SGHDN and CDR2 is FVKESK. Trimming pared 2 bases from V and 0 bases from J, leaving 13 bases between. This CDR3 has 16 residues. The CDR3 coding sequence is TGTGCCAGCAGCCAATTACGACAGGCGTACCAAGAGACCCAGTACTTC. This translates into CASSQLRQAYQETQYF.

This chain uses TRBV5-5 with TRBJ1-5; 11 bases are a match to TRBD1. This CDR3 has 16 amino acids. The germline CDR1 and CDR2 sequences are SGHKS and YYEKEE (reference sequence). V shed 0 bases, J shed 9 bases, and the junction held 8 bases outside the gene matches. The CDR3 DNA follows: TGTGCCAGCAGCTTGGGGACAGGGGGCGAGGTTAGGCCCCAGCATTTT. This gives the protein CASSLGTGGEVRPQHF. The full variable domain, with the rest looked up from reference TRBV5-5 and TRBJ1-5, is DAGVTQSPTHLIKTRGQQVTLRCSPISGHKSVSWYQQVLGQGPQFIFQYYEKEERGRGNFPDRFSARQFPNYSSELNVNALLLGDSALYLCASSLGTGGEVRPQHFGDGTRLSIL.

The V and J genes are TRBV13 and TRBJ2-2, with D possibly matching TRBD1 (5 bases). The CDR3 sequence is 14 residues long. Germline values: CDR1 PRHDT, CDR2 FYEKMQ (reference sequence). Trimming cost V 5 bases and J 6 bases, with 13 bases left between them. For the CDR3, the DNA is TGTGCCAGCAGCCCCCAAACAGGACCCGGGGAGCTGTTTTTT. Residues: CASSPQTGPGELFF. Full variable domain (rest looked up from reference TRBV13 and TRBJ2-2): AAGVIQSPRHLIKEKRETATLKCYPIPRHDTVYWYQQGPGQDPQFLISFYEKMQSDKGSIPDRFSAQQFSDYHSELNMSSLELGDSALYFCASSPQTGPGELFFGEGSRLTVL.